This entry lists 9 T cell receptor beta chains sequenced from one sample in a study of blood T cell repertoires in COVID-19. Produced via immunoSEQ multiplex PCR; TCRdb's table is partial and in-frame only. The sample has 140,000 to 150,000 clones, around 86% seen once. The sample was peripheral blood. The receptors were gathered from a human donor in a cohort sampled during active COVID-19.

The V gene is TRBV9, the J gene TRBJ2-5; TRBD2 matches at 7 bases. V trimming: 0 bases; J trimming: 5 bases; junction bases outside the gene matches: 7. The germline gives CDR1 SGDLS, CDR2 YYNGEE. The CDR3 loop spans 15 amino acids. The CDR3 nucleotides are TGTGCCAGCAGCGTAGATGGCAGGGAGGGGGAGACCCAGTACTTC. Translating gives CASSVDGREGETQYF.

The chain couples TRBV6-6 to TRBJ2-7; D is ambiguous. The CDR3 consists of 13 residues. Germline V gives CDR1 MNHNY, CDR2 SVGAGI (reference sequence). Trimming pared 4 bases from V and 4 bases from J, leaving 11 bases between. The CDR3 DNA is TGTGCCAGCAGTTTCGACTCGTTATACGAGCAGTACTTC. Translating gives CASSFDSLYEQYF.

This clone was found once. This rearrangement joins TRBV4-1 to TRBJ2-1; 9 nucleotides agree with TRBD1. The V gene's germline CDR1 is MGHRA and CDR2 YSYEKL. This CDR3 contains 15 residues. V lost 2 bases, J lost 4 bases, and 3 bases stayed unmatched. CDR3 sequence reads: CASSQPGQGYNEQFF. CDR3 nucleotide sequence: TGCGCCAGCAGCCAACCGGGACAGGGATACAATGAGCAGTTCTTC.

The chain carries TRBV6-1 and TRBJ2-7, with 8 positions matching TRBD2. V was pared by 3 bases and J by 4 bases, with 5 bases of the junction left unmatched. Germline lookup yields CDR1 MNHNS and CDR2 SASEGT. The CDR3 sequence is 14 residues long. The CDR3 DNA is TGTGCCAGCAGTGATACTAGCGGTTATTACGAGCAGTACTTC. As protein: CASSDTSGYYEQYF.

The rearrangement joins TRBV7-6 to TRBJ2-1, with TRBD2 matching 10 bases. Trimming at V came to 0 bases and at J to 7 bases, leaving 6 bases not matched to a gene. Germline V gene data show CDR1 as SGHVS and CDR2 as FNYEAQ. The CDR3 has 16 amino acids. The CDR3 region has the DNA TGTGCCAGCAGCTTAGCCCGACTAGCGGGCCATAATGAGCAGTTCTTC. Translating gives CASSLARLAGHNEQFF.

This rearrangement joins TRBV23-1 to TRBJ2-1, with TRBD2 matching 12 bases. TRBV23-1 is recorded as an ORF, its role being uncertain. With 6 bases clipped from V and 15 bases from J, the junction kept 12 bases outside the gene matches. The CDR3 runs to 14 residues. CDR3 sequence (DNA): TGCGCCAGCAGCGATCTAGCGGGAGGGCCCGTATGGTTCTTC. Its protein product is CASSDLAGGPVWFF.

The chain employs TRBV19 and TRBJ1-5, with 7 bases identical to TRBD1. This CDR3 contains 17 residues. V lost 5 bases and J lost 1; bases outside the gene matches: 11. Germline CDR1 reads LNHDA; CDR2 reads SQIVND (reference sequence). CDR3 DNA: TGTGCCAGTAGTGAAAAGGGGGCAGGTTCGAGCAATCAGCCCCAGCATTTT. It specifies CASSEKGAGSSNQPQHF.

The rearrangement links TRBV24-1 to TRBJ2-3, with D tentatively TRBD1 (6 bases). The CDR3 has 14 amino acids. Germline CDR1 reads KGHDR; CDR2 reads SFDVKD. Trimming cost V 4 bases and J 1 base, with 8 bases left between them. CDR3 bases: TGTGCCACCAGTGACCAGGGGCGCACAGATACGCAGTATTTT. Protein sequence: CATSDQGRTDTQYF.

The CDR3 sequence is CASSVAPGGSEKLFF. The CDR3, as DNA: TGTGCCAGCAGCGTAGCACCGGGGGGGAGCGAAAAACTGTTTTTT. The chain employs TRBV9 and TRBJ1-4; perhaps TRBD1 as D (5 bases). V lost 0 bases and J 8 bases, leaving 14 bases between the germline ends. The CDR3 length is 15 residues. Germline loops: CDR1 SGDLS, CDR2 YYNGEE.